This TCR beta chain was sequenced for a study of T cell changes during pregnancy in multiple sclerosis. The J segment lost 7 bases and the V segment lost 5 bases, leaving 10 bases of the junction unmatched. The CDR3 covers 16 residues. The germline V gene encodes CDR1 LNHDA and CDR2 SQIVND (reference sequence). TCRdb's copy holds only in-frame clones and misses some; the assay was immunoSEQ multiplex PCR. The sample consists of nearly 70,000 clones, about 90% of them appearing once. The J gene is TRBJ2-2, the V gene TRBV19; 10 bases align to TRBD2. This TCR came from a female donor in good health, enrolled as a control in a pregnancy study. Here the sequenced sample was peripheral blood, taken in the second trimester of pregnancy. The CDR3 sequence: CASSHGLAEYSGELFF. Written as DNA, the CDR3 is TGTGCCAGTAGTCACGGACTAGCGGAATACAGCGGGGAGCTGTTTTTT.